This T cell receptor (beta chain) came from a study of T-cell memory formation after mild COVID-19. Study-level points and caveats: From day 15 to 85, contracting clones were balanced between CD4 and CD8, whereas later expanders leaned toward CD4+. Some responding clones appeared in pre-infection memory, suggesting cross-reactive memory joined. Mainly in CM and EM were contracting CD4+ clones; CD8+ were in EMRA. Among clones peaking at day 37 in the second wave, SARS-CoV-2 specificity remained unconfirmed.

The CDR3 contains 12 residues. CDR1 is KGHDR, CDR2 SFDVKD, per germline. Between the trimmed V and J ends, which lost 9 bases and 0 bases, there was a span of 7 bases. From the 5' RACE reads, TCRdb called clonotypes with MiXCR, one entry per CDR3 protein. The sample includes fewer than 90,000 distinct CDR3 sequences, approximately 13% of them seen just once. As regards this clonotype: Its antigen is not known.

The TCR sequence derives from an adult woman who had mild COVID-19 (a few samples of this study predate the infection). Cell type and time point are not known. The chain links TRBV24-1 to TRBJ2-5, with a possible D match to TRBD1 (6 bases). Sequencing was performed on PBMCs or a T cell subset sorted from them (not recorded which). CDR3 amino acids: CATQGYQETQYF. The CDR3 DNA reads TGTGCCACCCAGGGGTACCAAGAGACCCAGTACTTC.